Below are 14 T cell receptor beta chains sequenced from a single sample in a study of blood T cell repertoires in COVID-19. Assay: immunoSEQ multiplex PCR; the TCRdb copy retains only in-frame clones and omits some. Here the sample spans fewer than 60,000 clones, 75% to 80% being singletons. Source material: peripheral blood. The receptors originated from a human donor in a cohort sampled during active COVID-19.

The CDR3 DNA follows: TGTGCCAGCAGTTTAATCGGGGCCCGGATCGGGGGGGAGCAGTACTTC. It codes for CASSLIGARIGGEQYF. The chain carries TRBV6-5 and TRBJ2-7, with 7 positions matching TRBD2. This CDR3 has 16 amino acids. Germline values: CDR1 MNHEY, CDR2 SVGAGI. V trimming: 4 bases; J trimming: 7 bases; junction bases outside the gene matches: 16.

CDR3 sequence (DNA): TGTGCCAGCAGCCCGGGGGGAGGAGACATTCAGTACTTC. It codes for CASSPGGGDIQYF. The chain combines TRBV5-5 with TRBJ2-4; 7 nucleotides line up with TRBD2. Germline V CDR1 and CDR2: SGHKS, YYEKEE (reference sequence). The CDR3 length is 13 residues. Trimming removed 4 bases from V and 8 bases from J; junction bases left unmatched: 6.

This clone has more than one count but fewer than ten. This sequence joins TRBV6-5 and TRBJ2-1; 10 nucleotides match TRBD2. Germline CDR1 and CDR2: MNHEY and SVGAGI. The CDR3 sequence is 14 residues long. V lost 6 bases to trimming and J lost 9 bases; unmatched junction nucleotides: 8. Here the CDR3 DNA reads TGTGCCAGCAGACCAGCGGGAGGGGGCCGTGAGCAGTTCTTC. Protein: CASRPAGGGREQFF.

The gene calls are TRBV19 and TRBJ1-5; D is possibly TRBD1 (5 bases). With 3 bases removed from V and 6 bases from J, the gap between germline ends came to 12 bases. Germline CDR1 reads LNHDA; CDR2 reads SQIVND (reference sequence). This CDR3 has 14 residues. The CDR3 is CASSILGGVQPQHF. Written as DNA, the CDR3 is TGTGCCAGTAGTATCCTGGGGGGTGTTCAGCCCCAGCATTTT.

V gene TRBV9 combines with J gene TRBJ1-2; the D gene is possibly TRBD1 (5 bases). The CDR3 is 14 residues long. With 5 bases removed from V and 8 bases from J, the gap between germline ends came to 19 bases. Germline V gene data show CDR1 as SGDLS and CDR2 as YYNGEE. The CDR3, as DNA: TGTGCCAGCAGTCCCGACAGAACCCTCGGGGGCTACACCTTC. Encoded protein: CASSPDRTLGGYTF. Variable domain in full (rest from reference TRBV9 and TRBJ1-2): DSGVTQTPKHLITATGQRVTLRCSPRSGDLSVYWYQQSLDQGLQFLIQYYNGEERAKGNILERFSAQQFPDLHSELNLSSLELGDSALYFCASSPDRTLGGYTFGSGTRLTVV.

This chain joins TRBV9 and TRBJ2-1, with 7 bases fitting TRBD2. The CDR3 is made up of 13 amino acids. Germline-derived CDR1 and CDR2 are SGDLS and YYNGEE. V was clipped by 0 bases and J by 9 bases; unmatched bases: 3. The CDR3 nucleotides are TGTGCCAGCAGCGTAGGACTAGCTGGTGAGCAGTTCTTC. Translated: CASSVGLAGEQFF.

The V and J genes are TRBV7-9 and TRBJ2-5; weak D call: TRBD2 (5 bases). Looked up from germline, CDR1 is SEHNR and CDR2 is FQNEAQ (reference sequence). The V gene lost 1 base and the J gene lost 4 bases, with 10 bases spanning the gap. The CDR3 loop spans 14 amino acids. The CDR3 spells CASSLGSGIETQYF. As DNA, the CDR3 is TGTGCCAGCAGCTTAGGGTCGGGGATAGAGACCCAGTACTTC.

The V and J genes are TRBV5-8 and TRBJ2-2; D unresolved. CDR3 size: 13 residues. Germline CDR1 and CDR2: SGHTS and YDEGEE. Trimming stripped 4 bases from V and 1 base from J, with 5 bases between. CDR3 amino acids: CASSPRNTGELFF. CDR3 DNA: TGTGCCAGCAGCCCCCGGAACACCGGGGAGCTGTTTTTT.

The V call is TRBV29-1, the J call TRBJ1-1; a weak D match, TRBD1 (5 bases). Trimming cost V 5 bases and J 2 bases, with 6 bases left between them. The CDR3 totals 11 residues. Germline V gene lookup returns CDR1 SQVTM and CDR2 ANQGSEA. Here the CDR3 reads CSVQGNTEAFF. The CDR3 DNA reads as TGCAGCGTTCAGGGTAACACTGAAGCTTTCTTT. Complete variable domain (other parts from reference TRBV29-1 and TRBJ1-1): SAVISQKPSRDICQRGTSLTIQCQVDSQVTMMFWYRQQPGQSLTLIATANQGSEATYESGFVIDKFPISRPNLTFSTLTVSNMSPEDSSIYLCSVQGNTEAFFGQGTRLTVV.

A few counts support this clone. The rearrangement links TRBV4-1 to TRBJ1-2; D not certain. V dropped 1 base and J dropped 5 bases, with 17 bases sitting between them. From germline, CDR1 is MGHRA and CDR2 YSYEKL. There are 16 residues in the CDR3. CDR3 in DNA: TGCGCCAGCAGCCAAGTAGAAAGGGCTGGAGGATATGGCTACACCTTC. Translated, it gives CASSQVERAGGYGYTF.

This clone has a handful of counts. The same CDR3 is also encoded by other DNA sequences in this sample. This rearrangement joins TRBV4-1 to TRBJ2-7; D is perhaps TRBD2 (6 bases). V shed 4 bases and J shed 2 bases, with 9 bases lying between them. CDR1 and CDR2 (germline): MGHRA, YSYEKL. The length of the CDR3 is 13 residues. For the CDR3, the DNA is TGCGCCAGCAGCCGGGGGGAGGCCTACGAGCAGTACTTC. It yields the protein CASSRGEAYEQYF.

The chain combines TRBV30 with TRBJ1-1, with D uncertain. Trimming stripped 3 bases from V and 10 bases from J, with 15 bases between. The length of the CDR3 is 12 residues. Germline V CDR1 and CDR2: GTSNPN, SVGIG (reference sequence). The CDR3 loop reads CAWRTPGGRAFF. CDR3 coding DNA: TGTGCCTGGAGGACACCCGGAGGTCGAGCTTTCTTT.

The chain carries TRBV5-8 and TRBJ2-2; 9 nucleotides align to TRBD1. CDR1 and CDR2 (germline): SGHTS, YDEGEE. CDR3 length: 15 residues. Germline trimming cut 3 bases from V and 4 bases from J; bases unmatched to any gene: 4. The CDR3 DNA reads TGTGCCAGCAGCTATGACAGGGGGTCCACCGGGGAGCTGTTTTTT. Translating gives CASSYDRGSTGELFF.

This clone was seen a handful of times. CDR3 residues: CASSYRQANTEAFF. The DNA for the CDR3 is TGTGCCAGCAGTTACCGGCAGGCGAACACTGAAGCTTTCTTT. This chain links TRBV6-6 with TRBJ1-1; D call uncertain. This CDR3 has 14 amino acids. V lost 2 bases and J lost 1, with 8 bases in between. Germline V gene sequence: CDR1 MNHNY, CDR2 SVGAGI (reference sequence).